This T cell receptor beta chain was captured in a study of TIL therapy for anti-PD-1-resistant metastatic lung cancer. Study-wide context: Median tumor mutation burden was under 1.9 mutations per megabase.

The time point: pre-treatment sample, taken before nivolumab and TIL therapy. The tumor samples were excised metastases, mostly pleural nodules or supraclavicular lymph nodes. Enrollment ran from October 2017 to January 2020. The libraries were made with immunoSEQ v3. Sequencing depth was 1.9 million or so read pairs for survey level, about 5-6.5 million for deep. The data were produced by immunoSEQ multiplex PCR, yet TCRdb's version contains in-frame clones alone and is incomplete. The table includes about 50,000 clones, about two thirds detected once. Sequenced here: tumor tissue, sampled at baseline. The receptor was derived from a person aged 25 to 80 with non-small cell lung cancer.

CDR3 amino acids: CAWSVLATYNEQFF. CDR3 coding DNA: TGTGCCTGGAGTGTACTGGCTACCTACAATGAGCAGTTCTTC. The chain employs TRBV30 and TRBJ2-1; D remains ambiguous. The CDR3 totals 14 residues. Between the trimmed V and J ends, which lost 0 bases and 2 bases, there was a span of 8 bases. Germline CDR1 and CDR2: GTSNPN and SVGIG (reference sequence).